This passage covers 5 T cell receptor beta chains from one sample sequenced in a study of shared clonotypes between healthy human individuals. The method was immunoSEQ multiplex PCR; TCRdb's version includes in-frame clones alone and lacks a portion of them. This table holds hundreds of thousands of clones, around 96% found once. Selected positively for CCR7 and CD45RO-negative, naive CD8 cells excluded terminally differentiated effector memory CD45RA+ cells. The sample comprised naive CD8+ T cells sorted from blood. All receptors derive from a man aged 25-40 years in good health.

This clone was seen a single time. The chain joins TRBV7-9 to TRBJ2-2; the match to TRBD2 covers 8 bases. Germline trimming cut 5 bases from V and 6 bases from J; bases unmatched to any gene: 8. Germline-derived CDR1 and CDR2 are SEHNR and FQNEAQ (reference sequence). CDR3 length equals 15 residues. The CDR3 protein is CASSPRQREPGELFF. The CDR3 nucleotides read TGTGCCAGCAGCCCCCGACAGCGGGAGCCCGGGGAGCTGTTTTTT.

In DNA, the CDR3 is TGTGCCAGCAGTGGGGAGGGAGGTGGCTACACCTTC. Its protein is CASSGEGGGYTF. V is TRBV25-1 and J is TRBJ1-2; D ambiguous. Trimming took off 4 bases at V and 7 bases at J, with 10 bases between the two ends. Germline V gene data show CDR1 as MGHDK and CDR2 as SYGVNS. This CDR3 has 12 amino acids.

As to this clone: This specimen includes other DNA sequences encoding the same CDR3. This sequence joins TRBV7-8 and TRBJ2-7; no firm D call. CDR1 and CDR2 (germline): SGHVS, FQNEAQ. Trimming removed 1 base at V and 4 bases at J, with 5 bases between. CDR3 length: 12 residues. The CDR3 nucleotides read TGTGCCAGCAGCTTAGTCATTTACGAGCAGTACTTC. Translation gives CASSLVIYEQYF.

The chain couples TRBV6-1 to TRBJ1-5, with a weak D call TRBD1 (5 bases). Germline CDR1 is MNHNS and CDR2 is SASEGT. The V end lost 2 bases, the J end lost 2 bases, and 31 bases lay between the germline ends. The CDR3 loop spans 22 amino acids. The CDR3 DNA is TGTGCCAGCAGTGAAAATGCTGGGTCCCGACAGCAAGATAGATGTTGCAATCAGCCCCAGCATTTT. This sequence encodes CASSENAGSRQQDRCCNQPQHF.

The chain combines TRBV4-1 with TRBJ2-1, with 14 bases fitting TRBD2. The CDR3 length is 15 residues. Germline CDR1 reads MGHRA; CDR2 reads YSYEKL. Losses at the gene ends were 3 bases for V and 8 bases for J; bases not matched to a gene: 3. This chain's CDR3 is CASSHGLAGGDEQFF. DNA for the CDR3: TGCGCCAGCAGCCACGGACTAGCGGGAGGCGATGAGCAGTTCTTC.